These 17 T cell receptor beta chains were sequenced from one sample in a study of blood T cell repertoires in COVID-19. The assay was immunoSEQ multiplex PCR, and TCRdb's table has in-frame clones only and misses some. This table holds 140,000 to 150,000 clones, under 90% found once. Sequencing was carried out using peripheral blood. The source is a human donor in a cohort sampled during active COVID-19.

V and J are TRBV5-1 and TRBJ1-1; tentatively, D is TRBD1 (6 bases). The V gene lost 3 bases and the J gene lost 4 bases, with 10 bases spanning the gap. CDR3 size: 13 residues. Looked up from germline, CDR1 is SGHRS and CDR2 is YFSETQ. The chain's CDR3 is CASSWTAGTEAFF. CDR3 sequence (DNA): TGCGCCAGCAGCTGGACAGCCGGCACTGAAGCTTTCTTT.

The gene calls are TRBV5-5 and TRBJ1-2; TRBD1 matches at 7 bases. Per the germline V gene, CDR1 is SGHKS and CDR2 is YYEKEE (reference sequence). V dropped 0 bases and J dropped 8; count of bases not matched to a gene: 7. The CDR3 runs to 14 residues. The CDR3 loop is CASSLEEGARGYTF. The CDR3 DNA is TGTGCCAGCAGCTTGGAAGAGGGGGCAAGAGGCTACACCTTC.

There are a few counts of this clone. V gene TRBV25-1 combines with J gene TRBJ1-5; 9 bases align to TRBD1. The CDR3 sequence is 14 residues long. From germline, CDR1 is MGHDK and CDR2 SYGVNS. V was pared by 4 bases and J by 6 bases, with 4 bases of the junction left unmatched. CDR3 nucleotide sequence: TGTGCCAGCAGTGTACAGGGGGCGGCTCAGCCCCAGCATTTT. Translating gives CASSVQGAAQPQHF.

V usage is TRBV6-1 and J usage is TRBJ1-6; TRBD1 matches 7 bases. Germline V gene sequence: CDR1 MNHNS, CDR2 SASEGT. J was trimmed by 5 bases and V by 7 bases; bases with no gene match: 5. CDR3 length: 14 amino acids. Here the CDR3 reads CASKPGQNNSPLHF. In DNA form, the CDR3 reads TGTGCCAGCAAGCCGGGACAGAATAATTCACCCCTCCACTTT.

This rearrangement joins TRBV7-3 to TRBJ1-1; TRBD1 is a possible D gene (5 bases). CDR3 length: 15 amino acids. V was clipped by 5 bases and J by 4 bases, with 17 bases between them. CDR1 is SGHTA and CDR2 is FQGTGA in the germline V gene. The CDR3 here is CASSPRVPRGTEAFF. The DNA for the CDR3 is TGTGCCAGCAGCCCCCGGGTTCCTAGGGGCACTGAAGCTTTCTTT.

This clone occurred a few times. J is TRBJ1-1 and V is TRBV30, with D uncertain. The CDR3 consists of 13 residues. In germline, CDR1 is GTSNPN, CDR2 SVGIG (reference sequence). Trimming shortened V by 0 bases and J by 1 base, and 6 bases separated the two germline ends. The CDR3 coding sequence is TGTGCCTGGAGTGTACAAGAGAACACTGAAGCTTTCTTT. Translation gives CAWSVQENTEAFF.

V is TRBV5-4 and J is TRBJ2-3; D uncertain. CDR1 SGHNT and CDR2 YYREEE come from the germline V gene (reference sequence). V was cut by 2 bases and J by 0 bases, with 10 bases left in between. The CDR3 runs to 15 residues. DNA for the CDR3: TGTGCCAGCAGCTTAGCTCCTACTAGCACAGATACGCAGTATTTT. Protein sequence: CASSLAPTSTDTQYF.

The chain has TRBV6-5 and TRBJ2-3; D gene ambiguous. The V gene lost 8 bases and the J gene lost 0 bases, with 12 bases spanning the gap. The CDR3 is made up of 14 amino acids. From germline, CDR1 is MNHEY and CDR2 SVGAGI. The CDR3 DNA follows: TGTGCCAGCTTAAGAGTTGCTAGCACAGATACGCAGTATTTT. Its translation: CASLRVASTDTQYF.

The rearrangement links TRBV27 to TRBJ1-1, with 10 positions matching TRBD1. Unmatched junction bases numbered 8, after V lost 6 bases and J lost 4 bases. This CDR3 has 15 residues. CDR1 and CDR2 (germline): MNHEY, SMNVEV (reference sequence). Here the CDR3 reads CASSKTGGVGTEAFF. The CDR3, as DNA: TGTGCCAGCAGCAAGACAGGGGGCGTCGGCACTGAAGCTTTCTTT.

The rearrangement links TRBV19 to TRBJ2-1; TRBD1 matches at 7 bases. The CDR3 is 16 residues long. Trimming removed 6 bases from V and 6 bases from J; junction bases left unmatched: 14. Per the germline V gene, CDR1 is LNHDA and CDR2 is SQIVND (reference sequence). CDR3 loop: CASRTQTGDGSNEQFF. DNA of the CDR3: TGTGCCAGTAGAACCCAAACAGGGGATGGGTCCAATGAGCAGTTCTTC. The full variable domain, completed using reference TRBV19 and TRBJ2-1, is DGGITQSPKYLFRKEGQNVTLSCEQNLNHDAMYWYRQDPGQGLRLIYYSQIVNDFQKGDIAEGYSVSREKKESFPLTVTSAQKNPTAFYLCASRTQTGDGSNEQFFGPGTRLTVL.

The chain employs TRBV28 and TRBJ2-3, with 7 bases lining up with TRBD2. Germline values: CDR1 MDHEN, CDR2 SYDVKM. V was pared by 2 bases and J by 3 bases, with 11 bases of the junction left unmatched. The CDR3 is 17 amino acids. The CDR3 nucleotides are TGTGCCAGCAGTTTAAAAGGCGGGACTACAATAACAGATACGCAGTATTTT. Translated, it gives CASSLKGGTTITDTQYF.

This chain uses TRBV3-1 (or the pseudogene TRBV3-2) with TRBJ1-1; no definite D call. Germline-derived CDR1 and CDR2 are LGHDT and YNNKEL (reference sequence). The V end lost 1 base, the J end lost 4 bases, and 7 bases lay between the germline ends. The CDR3 covers 13 residues. CDR3 sequence: CASSQVRGTEAFF. The DNA for the CDR3 is TGTGCCAGCAGCCAAGTGAGAGGCACTGAAGCTTTCTTT.

J is TRBJ2-2 and V is TRBV4-1; D not resolved. Trimming stripped 1 base from V and 2 bases from J, with 11 bases between. This CDR3 contains 16 residues. Germline V gene data show CDR1 as MGHRA and CDR2 as YSYEKL. CDR3 nucleotide sequence: TGCGCCAGCAGCCAAGCCTCCGGGTCCAACACCGGGGAGCTGTTTTTT. Its protein product is CASSQASGSNTGELFF.

The genes are TRBV12-5 and TRBJ2-2; 9 nucleotides match TRBD2. The CDR3 runs to 16 residues. Germline values: CDR1 LGHNT, CDR2 FRNRAP. Trimming removed 3 bases from V and 5 bases from J; junction bases left unmatched: 7. The chain's CDR3 is CASGLAAGGGTGELFF. CDR3 coding DNA: TGTGCTAGTGGTTTAGCCGCGGGAGGGGGGACCGGGGAGCTGTTTTTT.

This clone was observed a few times. V is TRBV5-1 and J is TRBJ2-5; 8 nucleotides align to TRBD1. Germline assignment: CDR1 SGHRS and CDR2 YFSETQ. Losses at the gene ends were 1 base for V and 2 bases for J; bases not matched to a gene: 4. There are 15 residues in the CDR3. In DNA, the CDR3 is TGCGCCAGCAGCTTGACAGGGGGAAGTCAAGAGACCCAGTACTTC. Its protein product is CASSLTGGSQETQYF.

The chain has TRBV19 and TRBJ1-4, with D unresolved. This CDR3 contains 14 residues. CDR1 is LNHDA, CDR2 SQIVND, per germline (reference sequence). V lost 7 bases to trimming and J lost 10 bases, with 19 bases between them. In DNA, the CDR3 is TGTGCCAGTACGGAGGAGGTCGGGTACGGAAAACTGTTTTTT. Translating it yields CASTEEVGYGKLFF.

V usage is TRBV10-3 and J usage is TRBJ1-5, with D possibly being TRBD1 (6 bases). The CDR3 consists of 16 residues. Germline CDR1 is ENHRY and CDR2 is SYGVKD. Trimming shortened V by 0 bases and J by 5 bases, and 14 bases separated the two germline ends. CDR3 nucleotides: TGTGCCATCAGTGAGTCTCCGGGACAAGGAGATCAGCCCCAGCATTTT. This codes for CAISESPGQGDQPQHF.